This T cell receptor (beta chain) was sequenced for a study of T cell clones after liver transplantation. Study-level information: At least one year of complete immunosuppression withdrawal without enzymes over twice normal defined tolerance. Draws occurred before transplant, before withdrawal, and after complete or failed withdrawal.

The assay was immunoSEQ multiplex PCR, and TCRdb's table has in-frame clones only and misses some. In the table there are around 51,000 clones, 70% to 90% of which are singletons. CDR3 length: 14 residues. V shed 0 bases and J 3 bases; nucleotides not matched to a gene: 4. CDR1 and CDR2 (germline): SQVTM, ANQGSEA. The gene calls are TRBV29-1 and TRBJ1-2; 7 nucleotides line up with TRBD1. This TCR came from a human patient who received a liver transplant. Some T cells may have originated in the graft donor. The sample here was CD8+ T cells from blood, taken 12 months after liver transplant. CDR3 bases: TGCAGCGTTGAAGATCTAGGGGGCGACTATGGCTACACCTTC. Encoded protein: CSVEDLGGDYGYTF. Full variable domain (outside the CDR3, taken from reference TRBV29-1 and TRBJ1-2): SAVISQKPSRDICQRGTSLTIQCQVDSQVTMMFWYRQQPGQSLTLIATANQGSEATYESGFVIDKFPISRPNLTFSTLTVSNMSPEDSSIYLCSVEDLGGDYGYTFGSGTRLTVV.